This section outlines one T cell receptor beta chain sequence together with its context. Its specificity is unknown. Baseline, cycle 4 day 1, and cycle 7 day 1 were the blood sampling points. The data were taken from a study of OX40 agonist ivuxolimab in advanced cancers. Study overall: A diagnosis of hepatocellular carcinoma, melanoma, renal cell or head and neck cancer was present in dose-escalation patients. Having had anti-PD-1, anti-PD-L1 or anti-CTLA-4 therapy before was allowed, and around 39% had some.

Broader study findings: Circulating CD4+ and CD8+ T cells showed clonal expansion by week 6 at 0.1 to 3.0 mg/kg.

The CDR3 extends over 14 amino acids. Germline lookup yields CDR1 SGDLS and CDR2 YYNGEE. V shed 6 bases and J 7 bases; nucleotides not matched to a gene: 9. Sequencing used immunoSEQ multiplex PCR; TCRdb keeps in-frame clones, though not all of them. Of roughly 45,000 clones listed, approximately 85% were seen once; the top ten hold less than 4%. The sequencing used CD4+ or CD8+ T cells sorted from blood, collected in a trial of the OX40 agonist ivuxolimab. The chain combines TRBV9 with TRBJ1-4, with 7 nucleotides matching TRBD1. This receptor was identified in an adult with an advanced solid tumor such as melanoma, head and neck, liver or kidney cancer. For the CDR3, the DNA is TGTGCCAGCACGAGTGACAGGGAGGGTGAAAAACTGTTTTTT. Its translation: CASTSDREGEKLFF.